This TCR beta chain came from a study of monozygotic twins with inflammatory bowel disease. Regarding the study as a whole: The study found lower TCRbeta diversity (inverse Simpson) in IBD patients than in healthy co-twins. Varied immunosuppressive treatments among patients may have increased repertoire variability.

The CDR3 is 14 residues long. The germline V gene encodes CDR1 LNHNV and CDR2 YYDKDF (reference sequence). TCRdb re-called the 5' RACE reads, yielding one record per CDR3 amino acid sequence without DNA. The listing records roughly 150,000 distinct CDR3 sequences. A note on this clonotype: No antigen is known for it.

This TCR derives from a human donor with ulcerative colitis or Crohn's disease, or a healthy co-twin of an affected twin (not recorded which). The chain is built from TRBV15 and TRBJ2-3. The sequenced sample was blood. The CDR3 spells CATSRDNVADTQYF.